This TCR beta chain was sequenced in a study of identifying expanded T cells in peripheral blood. Sequencing was performed with immunoSEQ multiplex PCR; in TCRdb, only in-frame clones are kept and a portion is missing. The sample records some 54,000 clones, 82% being singletons. Collection occurred without any documented infections or immune events in donors. On this clone: The antigen remains undetermined.

Study results and limitations: Variance in clone template counts between approximately two-week samples significantly increased with total template count across all healthy donors. Technical replicates showed approximately 1.2 changed clones; around two weeks around 15; four weeks 19.

CDR3 length: 14 amino acids. Losses at the gene ends were 5 bases for V and 4 bases for J; bases not matched to a gene: 5. Germline CDR1 and CDR2: MGHDK and SYGVNS. The sample consisted of blood. This receptor was identified in a person aged 18-70 years in good health. The genes are TRBV25-1 and TRBJ2-5; 9 nucleotides line up with TRBD2. DNA for the CDR3: TGTGCCAGCAGTAGAGCGGGGGGTGGAGAGACCCAGTACTTC. This translates into CASSRAGGGETQYF.